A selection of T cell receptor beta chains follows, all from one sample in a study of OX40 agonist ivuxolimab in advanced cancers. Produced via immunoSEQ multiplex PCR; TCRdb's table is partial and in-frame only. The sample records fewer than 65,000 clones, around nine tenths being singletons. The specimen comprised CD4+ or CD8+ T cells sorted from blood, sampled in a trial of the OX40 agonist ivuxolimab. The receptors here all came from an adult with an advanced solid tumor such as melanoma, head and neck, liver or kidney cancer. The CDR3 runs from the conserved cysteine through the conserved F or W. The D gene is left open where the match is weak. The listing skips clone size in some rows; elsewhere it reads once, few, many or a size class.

CDR3aa: CASSPNPRGPLQETQYF; CDR3nt: TGCGCCAGCAGCCCGAACCCCAGGGGGCCTTTACAAGAGACCCAGTACTTC; abundance: .; d_gene: TRBD1; len: 17; v_gene: TRBV5-1; j_gene: TRBJ2-5
CDR3aa: CASSPPSSGAHGYTF; CDR3nt: TGTGCCAGCTCACCACCGTCGTCAGGGGCGCACGGCTACACCTTC; abundance: .; d_gene: .; len: 15; v_gene: TRBV18; j_gene: TRBJ1-2
CDR3aa: CASSEAGQYYEQYF; CDR3nt: TGTGCCAGTAGTGAAGCCGGACAGTACTACGAGCAGTACTTC; abundance: .; d_gene: .; len: 14; v_gene: TRBV19; j_gene: TRBJ2-7
CDR3aa: CASSVDLASETQYF; CDR3nt: TGTGCCAGCAGCGTAGACCTAGCGAGCGAGACCCAGTACTTC; abundance: .; d_gene: .; len: 14; v_gene: TRBV9; j_gene: TRBJ2-5
CDR3aa: CASSPSPGGSGNTIYF; CDR3nt: TGTGCCAGCAGCCCCTCACCAGGGGGTTCTGGAAACACCATATATTTT; abundance: few; d_gene: TRBD1; len: 16; v_gene: TRBV9; j_gene: TRBJ1-3
CDR3aa: CASSRTGGGTGELFF; CDR3nt: TGTGCCAGCAGCAGGACAGGGGGCGGCACCGGGGAGCTGTTTTTT; abundance: .; d_gene: TRBD1; len: 15; v_gene: TRBV14; j_gene: TRBJ2-2
CDR3aa: CASRLEQGEQFF; CDR3nt: TGTGCCAGCAGGCTAGAACAGGGCGAGCAGTTCTTC; abundance: .; d_gene: .; len: 12; v_gene: TRBV28; j_gene: TRBJ2-1
CDR3aa: CASRLQGGYEQYF; CDR3nt: TGTGCCAGCAGGTTACAGGGGGGGTACGAGCAGTACTTC; abundance: .; d_gene: .; len: 13; v_gene: TRBV27; j_gene: TRBJ2-7
CDR3aa: CASSVHSSPNTGELFF; CDR3nt: TGTGCCAGCAGCGTACACTCATCCCCGAACACCGGGGAGCTGTTTTTT; abundance: .; d_gene: .; len: 16; v_gene: TRBV9; j_gene: TRBJ2-2
CDR3aa: CASSVRGLDQETQYF; CDR3nt: TGTGCCAGCAGCGTGCGAGGCCTAGATCAAGAGACCCAGTACTTC; abundance: .; d_gene: .; len: 15; v_gene: TRBV9; j_gene: TRBJ2-5
CDR3aa: CASSQDLSLGLTSNEQFF; CDR3nt: TGCGCCAGCAGCCAAGACCTGTCACTAGGACTTACTAGCAATGAGCAGTTCTTC; abundance: .; d_gene: .; len: 18; v_gene: TRBV4-3; j_gene: TRBJ2-1
CDR3aa: CASSRRNSYNEQFF; CDR3nt: TGTGCCAGCAGTCGGAGGAACTCCTACAATGAGCAGTTCTTC; abundance: .; d_gene: .; len: 14; v_gene: TRBV28; j_gene: TRBJ2-1
CDR3aa: CASIHRGLTEAFF; CDR3nt: TGTGCCAGCATTCACAGGGGGCTCACTGAAGCTTTCTTT; abundance: .; d_gene: TRBD1; len: 13; v_gene: TRBV6-6; j_gene: TRBJ1-1
CDR3aa: CASQGLAGRETQYF; CDR3nt: TGTGCCAGCCAGGGACTAGCGGGACGGGAGACCCAGTACTTC; abundance: .; d_gene: TRBD2; len: 14; v_gene: TRBV28; j_gene: TRBJ2-5
CDR3aa: CASSLRLKGGELFF; CDR3nt: TGTGCCAGCAGTTTACGTCTAAAGGGCGGGGAGCTGTTTTTT; abundance: .; d_gene: .; len: 14; v_gene: TRBV27; j_gene: TRBJ2-2
CDR3aa: CASSPGQGANPYDTQYF; CDR3nt: TGTGCCAGCAGCCCTGGACAGGGCGCTAACCCCTACGATACGCAGTATTTT; abundance: .; d_gene: TRBD1; len: 17; v_gene: TRBV7-8; j_gene: TRBJ2-3
CDR3aa: CASSPRTGNTGELFF; CDR3nt: TGCGCCAGCAGCCCACGGACAGGGAACACCGGGGAGCTGTTTTTT; abundance: .; d_gene: TRBD1; len: 15; v_gene: TRBV5-1; j_gene: TRBJ2-2
CDR3aa: CASSDRGTNVLTF; CDR3nt: TGTGCCAGCAGTGACAGGGGTACCAACGTCCTGACTTTC; abundance: .; d_gene: .; len: 13; v_gene: TRBV6-1; j_gene: TRBJ2-6
CDR3aa: CASSWREKVTDTQYF; CDR3nt: TGTGCCAGCAGCTGGCGGGAGAAAGTAACAGATACGCAGTATTTT; abundance: once; d_gene: TRBD2; len: 15; v_gene: TRBV7-9; j_gene: TRBJ2-3
CDR3aa: CASSIPGDNEKLFF; CDR3nt: TGCGCCAGCAGCATTCCTGGCGATAATGAAAAACTGTTTTTT; abundance: once; d_gene: .; len: 14; v_gene: TRBV4-1; j_gene: TRBJ1-4